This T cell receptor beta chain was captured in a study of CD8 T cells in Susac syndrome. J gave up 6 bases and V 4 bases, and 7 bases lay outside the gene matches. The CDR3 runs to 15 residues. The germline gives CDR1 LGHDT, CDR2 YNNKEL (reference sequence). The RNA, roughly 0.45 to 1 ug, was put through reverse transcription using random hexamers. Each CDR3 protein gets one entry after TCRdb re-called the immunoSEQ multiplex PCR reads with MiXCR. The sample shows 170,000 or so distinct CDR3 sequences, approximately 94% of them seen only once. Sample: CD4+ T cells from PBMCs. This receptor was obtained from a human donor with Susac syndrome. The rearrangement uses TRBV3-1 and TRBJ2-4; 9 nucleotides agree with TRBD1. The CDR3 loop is CASSLSGQGGNIQYF. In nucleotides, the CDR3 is TGTGCCAGCAGCCTGTCGGGACAGGGAGGAAACATTCAGTACTTC.